The rows below give T cell receptor beta chains drawn from one sample of a study of T cell responses to AZD1222 COVID-19 vaccine. Clones were read by immunoSEQ multiplex PCR, and TCRdb kept only the in-frame ones, dropping some. Of about 110,000 clones in the sample, about nine tenths are singletons; the top ten hold more than 2%. Sequencing used peripheral blood, obtained 28 days after the second AZD1222 dose. The receptors were gathered from an adult who received the AZD1222 COVID-19 vaccine. CDR3s include the opening cysteine and the closing phenylalanine or tryptophan. A D gene is named only where the DNA matches it firmly. The size field is filled for only some rows; it gives once, few, many or a size class.

D gene: TRBD2; J gene: TRBJ2-5; clone size: .; V gene: TRBV5-5; CDR3 DNA: TGTGCCAGCAGCTTGGTTAGCGGGGGCAAAGAGACCCAGTACTTC; CDR3 protein: CASSLVSGGKETQYF
D gene: TRBD1; J gene: TRBJ2-7; clone size: .; V gene: TRBV2; CDR3 DNA: TGTGCCAGCAGTTACGACAGGGGGGTACACGAGCAGTACTTC; CDR3 protein: CASSYDRGVHEQYF
D gene: .; J gene: TRBJ2-3; clone size: .; V gene: TRBV18; CDR3 DNA: TGTGCCAGCTCACCATTTCAGGGGTTCGCAGATACGCAGTATTTT; CDR3 protein: CASSPFQGFADTQYF
D gene: .; J gene: TRBJ1-5; clone size: .; V gene: TRBV5-5; CDR3 DNA: TGTGCCAGCAGCTTGTGGCTTGGGGACCTGTTTAGCAATCAGCCCCAGCATTTT; CDR3 protein: CASSLWLGDLFSNQPQHF
D gene: .; J gene: TRBJ1-2; clone size: .; V gene: TRBV18; CDR3 DNA: TGTGCCAGCTCACTCGGCAGGGATGAGGGCTACACCTTC; CDR3 protein: CASSLGRDEGYTF
D gene: TRBD1; J gene: TRBJ2-7; clone size: .; V gene: TRBV6-2/TRBV6-3; CDR3 DNA: TGTGCCAGCAGCCTAACAGGGGGCGGGGTTCCCTACGAGCAGTACTTC; CDR3 protein: CASSLTGGGVPYEQYF
D gene: .; J gene: TRBJ2-2; clone size: .; V gene: TRBV5-1; CDR3 DNA: TGCGCCAGCAGCCAGGACAGCGCGAACACCGGGGAGCTGTTTTTT; CDR3 protein: CASSQDSANTGELFF
D gene: .; J gene: TRBJ1-2; clone size: .; V gene: TRBV28; CDR3 DNA: TGTGCCAGCAGGGGGGGTGGCTATGGCTACACCTTC; CDR3 protein: CASRGGGYGYTF
D gene: .; J gene: TRBJ2-2; clone size: once; V gene: TRBV4-2; CDR3 DNA: TGTGCCAGCAGCCAAATGCCTGTAACAGGGCTCACCGGGGAGCTGTTTTTT; CDR3 protein: CASSQMPVTGLTGELFF
D gene: .; J gene: TRBJ2-3; clone size: .; V gene: TRBV27; CDR3 DNA: TGTGCCAGCAAGAGACTCCTAGCCTTCACAGATACGCAGTATTTT; CDR3 protein: CASKRLLAFTDTQYF
D gene: .; J gene: TRBJ1-5; clone size: .; V gene: TRBV19; CDR3 DNA: TGTGCCAGTAGTATGTCTGGGCTTCAGCCCCAGCATTTT; CDR3 protein: CASSMSGLQPQHF
D gene: .; J gene: TRBJ1-6; clone size: .; V gene: TRBV7-8; CDR3 DNA: TGTGCCAGCAGCTTCCGTGACAGAAGCTCCTATAATTCACCCCTCCACTTT; CDR3 protein: CASSFRDRSSYNSPLHF
D gene: .; J gene: TRBJ1-5; clone size: .; V gene: TRBV5-1; CDR3 DNA: TGCGCCAGCAGCTTGGTCGGCGATCAGCCCCAGCATTTT; CDR3 protein: CASSLVGDQPQHF
D gene: TRBD2; J gene: TRBJ2-1; clone size: .; V gene: TRBV9; CDR3 DNA: TGTGCCAGCAGCGACGGGACTACATTCGCGGGTGAGCAGTTCTTC; CDR3 protein: CASSDGTTFAGEQFF
D gene: .; J gene: TRBJ2-5; clone size: few; V gene: TRBV5-1; CDR3 DNA: TGCGCCAGCAGCTCCTTGACCGGGCGGGGGACCCAGTACTTC; CDR3 protein: CASSSLTGRGTQYF
D gene: .; J gene: TRBJ1-1; clone size: .; V gene: TRBV4-3; CDR3 DNA: TGCGCCAGCAGCCAAGATCCGGGGGGCGGTGAAGCTTTCTTT; CDR3 protein: CASSQDPGGGEAFF
D gene: .; J gene: TRBJ1-1; clone size: .; V gene: TRBV19; CDR3 DNA: TGTGCCAGTAGTATCCTAAGTACTGAAGCTTTCTTT; CDR3 protein: CASSILSTEAFF
D gene: .; J gene: TRBJ2-7; clone size: .; V gene: TRBV7-3; CDR3 DNA: TGTGCCAGCAGCATCCAAGACTCCTACGAGCAGTACTTC; CDR3 protein: CASSIQDSYEQYF
D gene: TRBD1; J gene: TRBJ2-5; clone size: .; V gene: TRBV7-9; CDR3 DNA: TGTGCCAGCACCCCCGTCGGGACAGGGCATGGGGAGACCCAGTACTTC; CDR3 protein: CASTPVGTGHGETQYF
D gene: TRBD1; J gene: TRBJ1-1; clone size: .; V gene: TRBV6-2/TRBV6-3; CDR3 DNA: TGTGCCAGCAGCCTGACAGGGCGGAACACTGAAGCTTTCTTT; CDR3 protein: CASSLTGRNTEAFF
D gene: .; J gene: TRBJ2-1; clone size: .; V gene: TRBV6-5; CDR3 DNA: TGTGCCAGCAGTTGGCAGGGTGAGCAGTTCTTC; CDR3 protein: CASSWQGEQFF
D gene: .; J gene: TRBJ1-2; clone size: once; V gene: TRBV24-1; CDR3 DNA: TGTGCCACCAGTGACGACACCGGGGACGGATACTATGGCTACACCTTC; CDR3 protein: CATSDDTGDGYYGYTF
D gene: .; J gene: TRBJ2-7; clone size: .; V gene: TRBV21-1; CDR3 DNA: TGTGCCAGCAGCAGACAGGGCACCGAGCAGTACTTC; CDR3 protein: CASSRQGTEQYF
D gene: .; J gene: TRBJ1-5; clone size: .; V gene: TRBV6-5; CDR3 DNA: TGTGCCAGCAGTTACTCTGGGGTTAGCAATCAGCCCCAGCATTTT; CDR3 protein: CASSYSGVSNQPQHF
D gene: .; J gene: TRBJ1-5; clone size: .; V gene: TRBV27; CDR3 DNA: TGTGCCAGCAGTTTGGGGCTCCGTCAGCCCCAGCATTTT; CDR3 protein: CASSLGLRQPQHF
D gene: .; J gene: TRBJ2-7; clone size: .; V gene: TRBV9; CDR3 DNA: TGTGCCAGCAGCGTCCGGGACGGATCCTACGAGCAGTACTTC; CDR3 protein: CASSVRDGSYEQYF
D gene: .; J gene: TRBJ1-2; clone size: .; V gene: TRBV27; CDR3 DNA: TGTGCCAGCAGTTTAAAACAGGGCTATGGCTACACCTTC; CDR3 protein: CASSLKQGYGYTF
D gene: .; J gene: TRBJ1-5; clone size: .; V gene: TRBV4-1; CDR3 DNA: TGCGCCAGCAGCCAAGCGAGGGGACAGCCCCAGCATTTT; CDR3 protein: CASSQARGQPQHF
D gene: .; J gene: TRBJ1-5; clone size: .; V gene: TRBV3-1/TRBV3-2; CDR3 DNA: TGTGCCAGCAGCCAAGGTCGTAATCAGCCCCAGCATTTT; CDR3 protein: CASSQGRNQPQHF
D gene: TRBD1; J gene: TRBJ2-7; clone size: .; V gene: TRBV19; CDR3 DNA: TGTGCCAGTAGCCCCGGGACAGTTACCTACGAGCAGTACTTC; CDR3 protein: CASSPGTVTYEQYF
D gene: TRBD2; J gene: TRBJ2-3; clone size: .; V gene: TRBV4-1; CDR3 DNA: TGCGCCAGCAGCCAAGTGGGAACTAGCGGTGATACGCAGTATTTT; CDR3 protein: CASSQVGTSGDTQYF
D gene: .; J gene: TRBJ2-7; clone size: .; V gene: TRBV11-2; CDR3 DNA: TGTGCCAGCAGCAGTACAGGGGTTCGGGAGGGCGAGCAGTACTTC; CDR3 protein: CASSSTGVREGEQYF
D gene: .; J gene: TRBJ1-2; clone size: .; V gene: TRBV27; CDR3 DNA: TGTGCCAGCAGTTTATGGGGACCCCGAAGCTATGGCTACACCTTC; CDR3 protein: CASSLWGPRSYGYTF
D gene: TRBD2; J gene: TRBJ2-7; clone size: .; V gene: TRBV7-2; CDR3 DNA: TGTGCCAGCAGCTTAGCACTAGCGGGGGCGAGCTCCTACGAGCAGTACTTC; CDR3 protein: CASSLALAGASSYEQYF
D gene: .; J gene: TRBJ1-1; clone size: .; V gene: TRBV5-1; CDR3 DNA: TGCGCCAGCAGCTTGGCTGGTAGGGCGAGGGCAGTAAACACTGAAGCTTTCTTT; CDR3 protein: CASSLAGRARAVNTEAFF
D gene: .; J gene: TRBJ1-1; clone size: .; V gene: TRBV6-5; CDR3 DNA: TGTGCCAGCAGTTACTTGGGCTTTGGGGGCCCTGAAGCTTTCTTT; CDR3 protein: CASSYLGFGGPEAFF
D gene: .; J gene: TRBJ2-5; clone size: .; V gene: TRBV11-2; CDR3 DNA: TGTGCCAGCAGCTTGGCTCCGACTCAGGGGAGGGAGACCCAGTACTTC; CDR3 protein: CASSLAPTQGRETQYF
D gene: .; J gene: TRBJ2-2; clone size: .; V gene: TRBV21-1; CDR3 DNA: .; CDR3 protein: CASSKVVRGGRTPGSCFF
D gene: TRBD1; J gene: TRBJ1-1; clone size: .; V gene: TRBV7-9; CDR3 DNA: TGTGCCAGCAGCTTACGGACAGGAATGAACACTGAAGCTTTCTTT; CDR3 protein: CASSLRTGMNTEAFF
D gene: .; J gene: TRBJ2-7; clone size: .; V gene: TRBV3-1/TRBV3-2; CDR3 DNA: TGTGCCAGCAGCCAAGCGGGCCTAACCTACGAGCAGTACTTC; CDR3 protein: CASSQAGLTYEQYF
D gene: .; J gene: TRBJ2-7; clone size: .; V gene: TRBV14; CDR3 DNA: TGTGCCAGCAGCCAGGGGAAAGGGCTCGACTACGAGCAGTACTTC; CDR3 protein: CASSQGKGLDYEQYF
D gene: .; J gene: TRBJ1-2; clone size: .; V gene: TRBV19; CDR3 DNA: TGTGCCAGCCGGGCCCACTCGTACTATGGCTACACCTTC; CDR3 protein: CASRAHSYYGYTF
D gene: .; J gene: TRBJ1-3; clone size: .; V gene: TRBV18; CDR3 DNA: TGTGCCAGCTCACCCTTGACACAGGGTAGTGGAAACACCATATATTTT; CDR3 protein: CASSPLTQGSGNTIYF
D gene: .; J gene: TRBJ1-6; clone size: .; V gene: TRBV24-1; CDR3 DNA: TGTGCCACCAGCCGCCCCAGGGACCCCTCCTATAATTCACCCCTCCACTTT; CDR3 protein: CATSRPRDPSYNSPLHF
D gene: .; J gene: TRBJ2-2; clone size: .; V gene: TRBV12-5; CDR3 DNA: TGTGCTAGTGGTCAGATCCAAGACCCGACTTATTCCGGGGAGCTGTTTTTT; CDR3 protein: CASGQIQDPTYSGELFF